Below, one TCR beta chain is given with its context. Antigen unknown. Germline V gives CDR1 MDHEN, CDR2 SYDVKM. CDR3 length: 15 amino acids. Between the trimmed V and J ends, which lost 1 base and 1 base, there was a span of 9 bases. The PCR had 60 Vbeta and 13 Jbeta primers. Assay: immunoSEQ multiplex PCR; the TCRdb copy retains only in-frame clones and omits some. The sample lists over 150,000 clones, 60% to 80% occurring once. This sample was included in a study of cytomegalovirus exposure and HLA in healthy donors. In the study overall: From about 180 million T cells, an earlier analysis saw roughly 120 million unique TCR beta sequences.

Findings and limits, study-wide: DRB1 had the most TCR associations and HLA-C the fewest, a later analysis found, with rates varying by HLA locus. Among TCR beta chains, those listed as cytomegalovirus-associated numbered over 150.

The chain joins TRBV28 to TRBJ2-3; D is undetermined. This receptor was obtained from a man in his sixties in good health and CMV-seronegative. Sequenced material: PBMCs. In DNA, the CDR3 is TGTGCCAGCAGTTTATCTCAGGCAGGCACAGATACGCAGTATTTT. Protein: CASSLSQAGTDTQYF. Supplemented by reference TRBV28 and TRBJ2-3, the full variable domain reads DVKVTQSSRYLVKRTGEKVFLECVQDMDHENMFWYRQDPGLGLRLIYFSYDVKMKEKGDIPEGYSVSREKKERFSLILESASTNQTSMYLCASSLSQAGTDTQYFGPGTRLTVL.